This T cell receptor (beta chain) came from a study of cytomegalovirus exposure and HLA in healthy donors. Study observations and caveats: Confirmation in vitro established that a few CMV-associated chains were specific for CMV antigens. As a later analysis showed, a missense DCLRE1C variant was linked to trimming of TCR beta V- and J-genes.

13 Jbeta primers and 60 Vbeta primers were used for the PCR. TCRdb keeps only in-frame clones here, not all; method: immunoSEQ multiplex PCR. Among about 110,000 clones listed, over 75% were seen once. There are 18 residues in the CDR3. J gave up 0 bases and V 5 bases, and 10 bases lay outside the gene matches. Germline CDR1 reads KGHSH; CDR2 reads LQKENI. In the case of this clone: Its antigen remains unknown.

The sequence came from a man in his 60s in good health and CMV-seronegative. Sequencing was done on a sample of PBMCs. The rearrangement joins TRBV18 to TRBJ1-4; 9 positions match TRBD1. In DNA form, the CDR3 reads TGTGCCAGCTCAACAAACAGGGGGCGCGGGGCAACTAATGAAAAACTGTTTTTT. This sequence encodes CASSTNRGRGATNEKLFF.